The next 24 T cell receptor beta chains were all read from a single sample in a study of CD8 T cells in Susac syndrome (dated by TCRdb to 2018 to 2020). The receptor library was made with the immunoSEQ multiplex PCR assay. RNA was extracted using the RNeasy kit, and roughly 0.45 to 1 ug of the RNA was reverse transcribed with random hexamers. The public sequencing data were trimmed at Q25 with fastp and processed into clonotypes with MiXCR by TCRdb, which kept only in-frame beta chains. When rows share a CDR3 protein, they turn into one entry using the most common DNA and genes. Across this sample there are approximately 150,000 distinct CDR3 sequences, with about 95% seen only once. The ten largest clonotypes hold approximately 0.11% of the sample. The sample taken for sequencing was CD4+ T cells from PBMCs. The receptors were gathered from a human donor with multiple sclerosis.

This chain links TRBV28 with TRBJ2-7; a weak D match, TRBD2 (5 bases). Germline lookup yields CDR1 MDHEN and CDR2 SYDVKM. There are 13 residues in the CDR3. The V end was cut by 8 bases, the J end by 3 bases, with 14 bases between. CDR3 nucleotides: TGTGCCAGCGGGGAGACCGTGGGCTACGAGCAGTACTTC. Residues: CASGETVGYEQYF.

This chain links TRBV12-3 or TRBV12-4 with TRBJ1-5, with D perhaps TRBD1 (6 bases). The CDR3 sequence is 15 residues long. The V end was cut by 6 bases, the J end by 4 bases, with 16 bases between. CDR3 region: CASRQKDSPNQPQHF. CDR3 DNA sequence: TGTGCCAGCAGGCAAAAGGACAGTCCAAATCAGCCCCAGCATTTT.

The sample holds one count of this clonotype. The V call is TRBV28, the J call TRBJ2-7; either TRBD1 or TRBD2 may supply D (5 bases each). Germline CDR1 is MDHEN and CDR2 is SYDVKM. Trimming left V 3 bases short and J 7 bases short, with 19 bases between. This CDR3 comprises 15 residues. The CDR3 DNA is TGTGCCAGCAGTTTTGAGGGGACGCGACTCAGGGAGCAGTACTTC. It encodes CASSFEGTRLREQYF.

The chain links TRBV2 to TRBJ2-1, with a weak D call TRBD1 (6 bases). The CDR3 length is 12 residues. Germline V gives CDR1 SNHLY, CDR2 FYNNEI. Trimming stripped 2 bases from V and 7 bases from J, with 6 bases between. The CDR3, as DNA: TGTGCCAGCAGTGAAACAGGGAATGAGCAGTTCTTC. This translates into CASSETGNEQFF. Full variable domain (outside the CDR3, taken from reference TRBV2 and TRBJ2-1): EPEVTQTPSHQVTQMGQEVILRCVPISNHLYFYWYRQILGQKVEFLVSFYNNEISEKSEIFDDQFSVERPDGSNFTLKIRSTKLEDSAMYFCASSETGNEQFFGPGTRLTVL.

DNA for the CDR3: TGCGCCAGCAGCTTGTGGACAGGGGTCACTGAAGCTTTCTTT. Its protein is CASSLWTGVTEAFF. The chain joins TRBV5-1 to TRBJ1-1, with TRBD1 identical over 9 bases. The V gene end was trimmed by 1 base and the J gene end by 4 bases; junction bases not matched to a gene: 2. The CDR3 extends over 14 amino acids. From germline, CDR1 is SGHRS and CDR2 YFSETQ.

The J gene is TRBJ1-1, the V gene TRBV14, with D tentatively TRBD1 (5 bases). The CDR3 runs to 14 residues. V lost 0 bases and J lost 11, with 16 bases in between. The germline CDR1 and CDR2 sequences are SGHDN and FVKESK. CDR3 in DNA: TGTGCCAGCAGCCAAGAATGGGGGATGAGTCAGGCTTTCTTT. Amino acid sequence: CASSQEWGMSQAFF.

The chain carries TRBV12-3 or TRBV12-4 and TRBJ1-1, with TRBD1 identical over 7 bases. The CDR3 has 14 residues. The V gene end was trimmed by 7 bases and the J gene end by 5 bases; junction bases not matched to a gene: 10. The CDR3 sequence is CASTPEVRGTEAFF. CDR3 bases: TGTGCCAGCACTCCTGAGGTCAGGGGGACTGAAGCTTTCTTT.

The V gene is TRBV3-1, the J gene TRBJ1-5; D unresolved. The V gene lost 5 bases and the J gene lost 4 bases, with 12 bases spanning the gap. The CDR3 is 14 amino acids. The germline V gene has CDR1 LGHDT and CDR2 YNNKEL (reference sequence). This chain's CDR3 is CASSSTGLNQPQHF. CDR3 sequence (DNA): TGTGCCAGCAGCTCCACCGGACTAAATCAGCCCCAGCATTTT.

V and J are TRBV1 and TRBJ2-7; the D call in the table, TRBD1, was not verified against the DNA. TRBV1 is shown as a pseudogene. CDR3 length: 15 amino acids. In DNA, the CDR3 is TGCACCAGCAGCCAAGATCCCCACAGGGGGTACGAGCAGTACTTC. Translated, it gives CTSSQDPHRGYEQYF.

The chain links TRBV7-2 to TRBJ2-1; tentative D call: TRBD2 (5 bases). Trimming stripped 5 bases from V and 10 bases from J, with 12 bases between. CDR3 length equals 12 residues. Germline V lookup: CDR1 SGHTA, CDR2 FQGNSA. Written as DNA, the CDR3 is TGTGCCAGCAGCCCGGCTCCGGGAGAGCAGTTCTTC. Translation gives CASSPAPGEQFF.

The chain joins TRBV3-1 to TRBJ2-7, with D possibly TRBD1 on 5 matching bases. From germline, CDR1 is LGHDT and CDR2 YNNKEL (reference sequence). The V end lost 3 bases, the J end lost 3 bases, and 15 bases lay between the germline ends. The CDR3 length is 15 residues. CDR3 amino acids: CASSQETGRGYEQYF. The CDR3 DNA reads TGTGCCAGCAGCCAGGAGACTGGTAGGGGCTACGAGCAGTACTTC.

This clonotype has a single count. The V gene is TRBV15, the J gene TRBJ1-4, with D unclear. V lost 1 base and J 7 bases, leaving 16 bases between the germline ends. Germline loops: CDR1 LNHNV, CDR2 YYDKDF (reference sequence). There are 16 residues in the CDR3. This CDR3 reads CATSRAPAGIGEKLFF. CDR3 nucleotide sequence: TGTGCCACCAGCAGAGCCCCCGCCGGAATTGGTGAAAAACTGTTTTTT.

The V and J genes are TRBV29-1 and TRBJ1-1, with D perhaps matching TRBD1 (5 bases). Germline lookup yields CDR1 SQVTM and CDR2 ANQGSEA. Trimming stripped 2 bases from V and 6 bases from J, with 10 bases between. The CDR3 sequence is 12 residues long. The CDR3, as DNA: TGCAGCGTTGAACAGGGAAGCTCTGAAGCTTTCTTT. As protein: CSVEQGSSEAFF.

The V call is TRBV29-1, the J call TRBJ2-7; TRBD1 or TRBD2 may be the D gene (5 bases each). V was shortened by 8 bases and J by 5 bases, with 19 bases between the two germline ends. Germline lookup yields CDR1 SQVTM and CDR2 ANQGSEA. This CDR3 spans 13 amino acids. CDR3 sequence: CSTTGTSEDEQYF. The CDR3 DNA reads TGCAGCACAACCGGGACCAGCGAGGACGAGCAGTACTTC.

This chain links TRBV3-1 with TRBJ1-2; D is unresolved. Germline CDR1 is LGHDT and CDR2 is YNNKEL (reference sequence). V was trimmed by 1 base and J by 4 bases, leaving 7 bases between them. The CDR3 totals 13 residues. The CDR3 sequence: CASSQVRLYGYTF. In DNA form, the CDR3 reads TGTGCCAGCAGCCAAGTAAGACTCTATGGCTACACCTTC. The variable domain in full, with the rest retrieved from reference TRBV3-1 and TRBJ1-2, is DTAVSQTPKYLVTQMGNDKSIKCEQNLGHDTMYWYKQDSKKFLKIMFSYNNKELIINETVPNRFSPKSPDKAHLNLHINSLELGDSAVYFCASSQVRLYGYTFGSGTRLTVV.

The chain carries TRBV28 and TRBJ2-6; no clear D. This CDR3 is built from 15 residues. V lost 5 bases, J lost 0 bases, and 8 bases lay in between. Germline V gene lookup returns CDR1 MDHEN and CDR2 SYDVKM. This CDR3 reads CASSLLASGANVLTF. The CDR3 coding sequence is TGTGCCAGCAGTCTCCTGGCCTCTGGGGCCAACGTCCTGACTTTC. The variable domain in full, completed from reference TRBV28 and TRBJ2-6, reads DVKVTQSSRYLVKRTGEKVFLECVQDMDHENMFWYRQDPGLGLRLIYFSYDVKMKEKGDIPEGYSVSREKKERFSLILESASTNQTSMYLCASSLLASGANVLTFGAGSRLTVL.

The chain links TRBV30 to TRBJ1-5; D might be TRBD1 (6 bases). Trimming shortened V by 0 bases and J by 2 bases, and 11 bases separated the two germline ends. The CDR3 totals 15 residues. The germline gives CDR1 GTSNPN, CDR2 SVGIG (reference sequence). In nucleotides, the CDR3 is TGTGCCTGGAGTGTAGAGGGGGGCGGCAATCAGCCCCAGCATTTT. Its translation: CAWSVEGGGNQPQHF.

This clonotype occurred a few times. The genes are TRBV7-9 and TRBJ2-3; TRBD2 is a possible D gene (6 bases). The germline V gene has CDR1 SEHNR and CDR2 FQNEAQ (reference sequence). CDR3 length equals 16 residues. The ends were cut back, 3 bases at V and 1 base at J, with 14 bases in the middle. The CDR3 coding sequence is TGTGCCAGCAGCTTGAGTCAGGGACTGGGCACAGATACGCAGTATTTT. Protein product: CASSLSQGLGTDTQYF.

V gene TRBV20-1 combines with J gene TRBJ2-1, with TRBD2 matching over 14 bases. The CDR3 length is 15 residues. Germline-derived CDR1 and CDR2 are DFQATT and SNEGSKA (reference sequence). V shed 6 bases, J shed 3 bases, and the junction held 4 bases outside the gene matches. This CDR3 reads CSAVTSGGVYNEQFF. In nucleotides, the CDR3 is TGCAGTGCCGTGACTAGCGGGGGGGTCTACAATGAGCAGTTCTTC.

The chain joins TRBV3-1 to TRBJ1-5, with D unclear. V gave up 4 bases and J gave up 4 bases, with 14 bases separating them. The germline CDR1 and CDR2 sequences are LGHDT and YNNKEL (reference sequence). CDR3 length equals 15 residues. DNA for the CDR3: TGTGCCAGCAGCCGCCGGCTTGGAGAAAATCAGCCCCAGCATTTT. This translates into CASSRRLGENQPQHF.

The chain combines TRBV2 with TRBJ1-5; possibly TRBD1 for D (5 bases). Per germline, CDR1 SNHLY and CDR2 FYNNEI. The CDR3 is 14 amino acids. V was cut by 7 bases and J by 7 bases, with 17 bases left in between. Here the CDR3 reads CASTLGGSGQPQHF. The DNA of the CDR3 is TGTGCCAGCACCCTGGGGGGGTCTGGGCAGCCCCAGCATTTT. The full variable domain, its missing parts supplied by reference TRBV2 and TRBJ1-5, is EPEVTQTPSHQVTQMGQEVILRCVPISNHLYFYWYRQILGQKVEFLVSFYNNEISEKSEIFDDQFSVERPDGSNFTLKIRSTKLEDSAMYFCASTLGGSGQPQHFGDGTRLSIL.

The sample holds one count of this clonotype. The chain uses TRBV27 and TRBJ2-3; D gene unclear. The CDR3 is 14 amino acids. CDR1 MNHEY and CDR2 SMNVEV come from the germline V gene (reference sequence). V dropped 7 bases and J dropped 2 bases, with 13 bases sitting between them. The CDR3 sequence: CASTLTVPTDTQYF. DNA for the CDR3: TGTGCCAGCACTCTTACCGTACCCACAGATACGCAGTATTTT.

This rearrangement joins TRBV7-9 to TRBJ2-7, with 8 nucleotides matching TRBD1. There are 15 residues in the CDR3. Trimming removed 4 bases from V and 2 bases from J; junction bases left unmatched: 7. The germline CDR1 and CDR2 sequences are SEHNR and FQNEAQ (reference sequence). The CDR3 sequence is CASSSTGTGTYEQYF. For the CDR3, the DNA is TGTGCCAGCAGCTCTACCGGGACAGGAACCTACGAGCAGTACTTC.

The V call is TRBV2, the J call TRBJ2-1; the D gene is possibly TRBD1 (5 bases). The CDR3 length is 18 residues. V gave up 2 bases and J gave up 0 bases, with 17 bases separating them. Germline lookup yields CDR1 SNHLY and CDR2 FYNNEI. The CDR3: CASSERGLGWNSYNEQFF. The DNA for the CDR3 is TGTGCCAGCAGTGAAAGGGGTTTAGGTTGGAACTCCTACAATGAGCAGTTCTTC.